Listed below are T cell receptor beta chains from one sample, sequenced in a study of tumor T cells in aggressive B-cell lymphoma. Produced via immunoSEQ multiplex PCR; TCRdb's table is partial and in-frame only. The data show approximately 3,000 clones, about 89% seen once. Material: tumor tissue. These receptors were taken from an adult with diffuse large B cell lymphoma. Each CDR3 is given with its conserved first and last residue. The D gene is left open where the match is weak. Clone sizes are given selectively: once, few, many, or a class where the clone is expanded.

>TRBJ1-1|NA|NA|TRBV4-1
CASSQKEISRNTEAFF
TGCGCCAGCAGCCAAAAAGAGATTTCTAGGAACACTGAAGCTTTCTTT
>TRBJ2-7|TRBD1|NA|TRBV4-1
CASSQYSRAGGNEQYF
TGCGCCAGCAGCCAATACTCTAGGGCAGGGGGCAACGAGCAGTACTTC
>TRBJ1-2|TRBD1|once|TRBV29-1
CSVEGGQDGYTF
TGCAGCGTTGAAGGGGGACAGGATGGCTACACCTTC
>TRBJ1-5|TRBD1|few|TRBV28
CASWTGGGKPQHF
TGTGCCAGCTGGACAGGGGGCGGAAAGCCCCAGCATTTT
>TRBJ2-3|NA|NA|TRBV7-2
CASSLATGEGTDTQYF
TGTGCCAGCAGCTTAGCGACGGGGGAAGGCACAGATACGCAGTATTTT
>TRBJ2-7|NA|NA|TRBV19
CASKQGGDLPGEQYF
TGTGCCAGCAAACAGGGTGGGGATTTGCCCGGTGAGCAGTACTTC
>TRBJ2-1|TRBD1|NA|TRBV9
CASSARTGTSYNEQFF
TGTGCCAGCAGCGCAAGGACAGGGACTTCCTACAATGAGCAGTTCTTC
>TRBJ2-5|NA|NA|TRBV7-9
CASSPEGYQETQYF
TGTGCCAGCAGCCCCGAGGGCTACCAAGAGACCCAGTACTTC
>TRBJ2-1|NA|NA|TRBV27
CASSLFGRFREPYNEQFF
TGTGCCAGCAGTTTATTCGGTCGCTTTCGAGAACCCTACAATGAGCAGTTCTTC
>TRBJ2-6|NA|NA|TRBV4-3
CASSQAWAGSGANVLTF
TGCGCCAGCAGCCAAGCCTGGGCAGGCTCTGGGGCCAACGTCCTGACTTTC
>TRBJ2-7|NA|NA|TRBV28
CASSPKTRDTTYEQYF
TGTGCCAGCAGCCCTAAAACACGGGACACTACCTACGAGCAGTACTTC
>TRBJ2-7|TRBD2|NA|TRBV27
CASSLGLAGFAYEQYF
TGTGCCAGCAGTTTGGGACTAGCGGGCTTTGCCTACGAGCAGTACTTC
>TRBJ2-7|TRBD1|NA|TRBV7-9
CASSFSLPPTPGTAYEQYF
TGTGCCAGCAGCTTTTCCTTACCGCCGACCCCCGGGACAGCCTACGAGCAGTACTTC
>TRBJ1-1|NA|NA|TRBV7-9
CASISQGSSTEAFF
TGTGCCAGCATCTCCCAGGGATCGAGCACTGAAGCTTTCTTT
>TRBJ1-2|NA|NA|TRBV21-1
CASISSDGYTF
TGTGCCAGCATTTCTTCCGATGGCTACACCTTC
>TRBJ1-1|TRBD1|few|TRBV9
CASSATGTVNTEAFF
TGTGCCAGCAGCGCAACAGGGACAGTGAACACTGAAGCTTTCTTT
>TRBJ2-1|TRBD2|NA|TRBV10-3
CATLAGANNEQFF
TGTGCCACCCTAGCGGGTGCTAACAATGAGCAGTTCTTC
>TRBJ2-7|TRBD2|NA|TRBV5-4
CASSAPGLAGDEQYF
TGTGCCAGCAGCGCTCCGGGACTAGCGGGAGATGAGCAGTACTTC
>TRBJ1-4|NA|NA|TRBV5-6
CASSLSGGPQGIEKLFF
TGTGCCAGCAGCTTGTCGGGGGGGCCACAGGGTATCGAAAAACTGTTTTTT
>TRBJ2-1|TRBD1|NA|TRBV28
CASSPLYRGRYNEQFF
TGTGCCAGCAGCCCTCTTTACAGGGGGAGATACAATGAGCAGTTCTTC
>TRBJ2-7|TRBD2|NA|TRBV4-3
CASSQGPSGRSYEQYF
TGCGCCAGCAGCCAAGGTCCTAGCGGGAGGTCTTACGAGCAGTACTTC
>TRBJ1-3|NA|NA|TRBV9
CASSFRTGGNTIYF
TGTGCCAGCAGCTTCCGGACGGGAGGAAACACCATATATTTT
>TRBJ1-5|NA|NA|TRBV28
CASSPGSDGQPQHF
TGTGCCAGCAGTCCGGGTAGCGATGGTCAGCCCCAGCATTTT
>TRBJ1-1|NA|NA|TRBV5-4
CASSSPGNTEAFF
TGTGCCAGCAGCTCCCCGGGAAACACTGAAGCTTTCTTT
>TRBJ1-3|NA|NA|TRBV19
CASSPGRADLNTIYF
TGTGCCAGTAGCCCGGGGAGGGCAGATCTAAACACCATATATTTT
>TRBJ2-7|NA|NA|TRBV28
CASSFRREQYF
TGTGCCAGCAGTTTTAGGCGGGAGCAGTACTTC
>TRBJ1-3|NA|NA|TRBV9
CASREQGGNTIYF
TGTGCCAGCAGAGAACAGGGAGGAAACACCATATATTTT
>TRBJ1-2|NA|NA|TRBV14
CASSRELGRRRHGYTF
TGTGCCAGCAGCCGGGAATTAGGGAGGCGGCGACATGGCTACACCTTC